The clone carrying this T cell receptor (beta chain) has a handful of counts. What it recognizes is unknown. It was uncontrolled infection, other autoimmune disease, pregnancy or lactation that excluded patients. These data originate in a study of T cells in Graves' hyperthyroidism and ophthalmopathy. Looking at the study overall: Peripheral blood was acquired at first diagnosis, ahead of any therapy whatsoever. Study-wide points: Most thyroid clonotypes with frequency above 0.001 were detected in blood.

RNA transcripts yielded amplified TCR beta CDR3 regions. First-round RT-PCR targeting the TCR CDR3 was performed with the HTBI primer set. TCRdb ran MiXCR on the multiplex PCR reads and lists one entry per CDR3 protein. The top ten hold more than 9.5% of the sample, which has under 400,000 distinct CDR3 sequences, about 15% seen once. V shed 3 bases and J shed 8 bases, with 9 bases lying between them. This CDR3 contains 12 residues. The germline V gene encodes CDR1 SGHRS and CDR2 YFSETQ. This clonotype was obtained from a woman aged 60-70 years with Graves' hyperthyroidism. Material for sequencing was blood. This sequence joins TRBV5-1 and TRBJ2-1; unclear D gene. The chain's CDR3 is CASSSTAYEQFF. The CDR3 bases are TGCGCCAGCAGCTCGACGGCCTATGAGCAGTTCTTC. Using reference TRBV5-1 and TRBJ2-1 for the parts outside the CDR3, the full variable domain is KAGVTQTPRYLIKTRGQQVTLSCSPISGHRSVSWYQQTPGQGLQFLFEYFSETQRNKGNFPGRFSGRQFSNSRSEMNVSTLELGDSALYLCASSSTAYEQFFGPGTRLTVL.